The 17 T cell receptor beta chains reported below all come from one sample, sequenced in a study of T cell repertoires in cytomegalovirus infection. These receptors lack a known antigen. Via MiXCR, TCRdb re-called the reads, giving one row per CDR3 protein. This table has some 310,000 distinct CDR3 sequences, roughly 25% appearing once. Sequencing was performed on cultured PBMCs, taken from culture after CMV antigen stimulation. These receptors all stem from a human donor in good health (CMV status not recorded). Some clones in this sample may be carry-over from other donors' samples.

The rearrangement joins TRBV7-9 to TRBJ1-2, with 9 bases aligning to TRBD1. Germline V gene sequence: CDR1 SEHNR, CDR2 FQNEAQ (reference sequence). The CDR3 is 14 residues long. V dropped 5 bases and J dropped 4; count of bases not matched to a gene: 5. The CDR3 nucleotides are TGTGCCAGCAGCCGAGACAGGGGGTCCTATGGCTACACCTTC. This sequence encodes CASSRDRGSYGYTF.

A note on this clonotype: This may be a read error, as it is one base from a much larger clone. This chain connects TRBV6-1 to TRBJ1-1; D ambiguous. This CDR3 region has 14 residues. Germline loops: CDR1 MNHNS, CDR2 SASEGT. The CDR3 DNA sequence: TGTGCCGGCAGTGAGACTTCACGGAACACTGAAGCTTTCTTT. This gives the protein CAGSETSRNTEAFF.

This clonotype occurred a few times. The chain is built from TRBV20-1 and TRBJ1-1; D not certain. This CDR3 has 13 amino acids. Trimming shortened V by 4 bases and J by 2 bases, and 11 bases separated the two germline ends. In germline, CDR1 is DFQATT, CDR2 SNEGSKA (reference sequence). The CDR3 loop reads CSANFLLNTEAFF. In DNA form, the CDR3 reads TGCAGTGCTAACTTTTTGTTAAACACTGAAGCTTTCTTT.

The chain employs TRBV27 and TRBJ2-5, with D unclear. Germline V gives CDR1 MNHEY, CDR2 SMNVEV (reference sequence). V was shortened by 0 bases and J by 5 bases, with 10 bases between the two germline ends. This CDR3 spans 14 amino acids. CDR3 DNA: TGTGCCAGCAGTTTATCAGCCCTGAGCGAGACCCAGTACTTC. As protein: CASSLSALSETQYF.

This clonotype has only a few counts. This sequence joins TRBV6-1 and TRBJ1-4, with a weak D call TRBD1 (5 bases). Deletions cut 0 bases from V and 0 bases from J, with 8 bases between. CDR3 length: 16 residues. Germline assignment: CDR1 MNHNS and CDR2 SASEGT. CDR3 sequence (DNA): TGTGCCAGCAGTGAAGCAGGGGTCACAACTAATGAAAAACTGTTTTTT. Translated, it gives CASSEAGVTTNEKLFF.

This clonotype was counted between two and nine times. The chain employs TRBV9 and TRBJ2-5, with D possibly TRBD2 on 6 matching bases. The germline CDR1 and CDR2 sequences are SGDLS and YYNGEE. The CDR3 has 15 residues. Trimming took off 3 bases at V and 2 bases at J, with 14 bases between the two ends. CDR3 sequence (DNA): TGTGCCAGCAGCGCCGCGGCGGGATCTCAAGAGACCCAGTACTTC. Translating gives CASSAAAGSQETQYF.

The V gene is TRBV4-1, the J gene TRBJ1-1, with 8 bases identical to TRBD1. Germline V gene sequence: CDR1 MGHRA, CDR2 YSYEKL. The CDR3 extends over 15 amino acids. The V and J ends lost 2 bases and 1 base, in that order; junction bases with no gene match: 3. The CDR3 sequence: CASSQQDRENTEAFF. The CDR3 nucleotides read TGCGCCAGCAGCCAACAGGACAGGGAGAACACTGAAGCTTTCTTT.

This chain connects TRBV7-9 to TRBJ2-3; TRBD2 aligns across 8 bases. CDR3 size: 15 residues. V trimming: 5 bases; J trimming: 1 base; junction bases outside the gene matches: 5. CDR1 SEHNR and CDR2 FQNEAQ come from the germline V gene (reference sequence). CDR3 coding DNA: TGTGCCAGCAGCGCGGGAGGAGGAGGCACAGATACGCAGTATTTT. Protein product: CASSAGGGGTDTQYF.

About this clonotype itself: A much larger clone differs from this one at a single base, so this may be a read error. The chain's CDR3 is CASSYRHIAPGDRVNQPQHF. The CDR3, as DNA: TGTGCCAGCAGTTATAGGCATATCGCCCCGGGCGACAGGGTGAATCAGCCCCAGCATTTT. J is TRBJ1-5 and V is TRBV6-5, with 7 bases lining up with TRBD1. CDR1 MNHEY and CDR2 SVGAGI come from the germline V gene. J was trimmed by 4 bases and V by 3 bases; bases with no gene match: 21. The CDR3 has 20 residues.

V is TRBV20-1 and J is TRBJ2-7; no reliable D call. CDR1 is DFQATT and CDR2 is SNEGSKA in the germline V gene (reference sequence). CDR3 length: 12 amino acids. V lost 5 bases, J lost 3 bases, and 11 bases lay in between. The CDR3 protein is CSAVPESYEQYF. The CDR3 DNA reads as TGCAGTGCTGTCCCGGAAAGCTACGAGCAGTACTTC.

There are a few counts of this clonotype. This rearrangement joins TRBV7-9 to TRBJ1-2; D is ambiguous. This CDR3 comprises 14 residues. Germline V gene lookup returns CDR1 SEHNR and CDR2 FQNEAQ (reference sequence). V lost 3 bases to trimming and J lost 8 bases, with 16 bases between them. The CDR3 region has the DNA TGTGCCAGCAGCTTTCCCGCCGTTGAGGTCGGCTACACCTTC. Translation gives CASSFPAVEVGYTF.

The chain has TRBV7-8 and TRBJ1-2; 7 bases match TRBD1. The CDR3 loop spans 14 amino acids. V lost 2 bases to trimming and J lost 8 bases; unmatched junction nucleotides: 8. Germline CDR1 and CDR2: SGHVS and FQNEAQ. The CDR3, as DNA: TGTGCCAGCAGCTTAAGAGGGGGCAGGTCCGGCTACACCTTC. It codes for CASSLRGGRSGYTF.

This clonotype was seen a few times. The chain couples TRBV6-1 to TRBJ2-7, with 8 bases aligning to TRBD2. Per germline, CDR1 MNHNS and CDR2 SASEGT. CDR3 length: 16 residues. V lost 6 bases and J lost 0; bases outside the gene matches: 10. The CDR3 DNA reads as TGTGCCAGCAGGGACGGGGTAGCGGGGTTCTCCTACGAGCAGTACTTC. This gives the protein CASRDGVAGFSYEQYF.

CDR3 region: CASSPMMGGDQETQYF. As DNA, the CDR3 is TGTGCCAGCTCACCAATGATGGGTGGAGACCAAGAGACCCAGTACTTC. The chain joins TRBV18 to TRBJ2-5; D gene ambiguous. Germline CDR1 and CDR2: KGHSH and LQKENI. The CDR3 extends over 16 amino acids. Trimming removed 2 bases at V and 0 bases at J, with 13 bases between.

This clonotype is labeled as medium-sized. The V gene is TRBV7-8, the J gene TRBJ2-7; no clear D. The V gene lost 4 bases and the J gene lost 0 bases, with 10 bases spanning the gap. This CDR3 region has 14 residues. Germline CDR1 and CDR2: SGHVS and FQNEAQ. This CDR3 reads CASSSARFSYEQYF. The CDR3 DNA sequence: TGTGCCAGCAGCTCCGCACGCTTCTCCTACGAGCAGTACTTC.

This chain connects TRBV6-1 to TRBJ1-2; the match to TRBD1 covers 8 bases. V lost 6 bases to trimming and J lost 4 bases; unmatched junction nucleotides: 4. The V gene's germline CDR1 is MNHNS and CDR2 SASEGT. The CDR3 length is 13 residues. CDR3 nucleotide sequence: TGTGCCAGCAGCAACGACAGGGGCTATGGCTACACCTTC. This encodes CASSNDRGYGYTF.

The CDR3 coding sequence is TGCAGTGCTGGGGACAGGGGTTTCACTGAAGCTTTCTTT. It is translated as CSAGDRGFTEAFF. The V call is TRBV20-1, the J call TRBJ1-1; 10 bases line up with TRBD1. Germline lookup yields CDR1 DFQATT and CDR2 SNEGSKA (reference sequence). Unmatched junction bases numbered 4, after V lost 5 bases and J lost 4 bases. This CDR3 comprises 13 residues.